The next 5 T cell receptor beta chains were all read from a single sample in a study of post-analysis software for immune sequencing data. For these TCRs, the target antigens are not known. TCR beta cDNA libraries included unique molecular identifiers. TCRdb independently ran MiXCR on the PCR reads; one entry per CDR3 protein. Here the sample spans about half a million distinct CDR3 sequences, 45% being singletons. General study findings and limits: In patients, roughly 5 TRBV segments were more frequent than in controls, with TRBV5-6, TRBV5-1 and TRBV20-1 among them.

Sequenced sample: blood. These receptors all stem from a girl aged 10 to 17 with multiple sclerosis.

This clonotype was seen more than once but under ten times. The chain employs TRBV6-2 or TRBV6-3 and TRBJ1-2; 7 nucleotides line up with TRBD1. Germline V gene sequence: CDR1 MNHEY, CDR2 SVGEGT. Trimming took 5 bases from V and 6 from J; bases not matched to a gene: 6. The CDR3 runs to 13 residues. The CDR3, as DNA: TGTGCCAGCAGTCCACAGGGGACCCATGGCTACACCTTC. Translated, it gives CASSPQGTHGYTF.

In this sample, this clonotype turned up a few times. The CDR3 bases are TGTGCCAGCAGCCAAGATAGTACAGCACATGGCTACACCTTC. Translated: CASSQDSTAHGYTF. The rearrangement links TRBV3-1 to TRBJ1-2, with D hard to call. The CDR3 has 14 residues. From germline, CDR1 is LGHDT and CDR2 YNNKEL (reference sequence). Trimming removed 0 bases at V and 6 bases at J, with 11 bases between.

This chain links TRBV20-1 with TRBJ2-5, with 7 bases fitting TRBD2. Germline V gene sequence: CDR1 DFQATT, CDR2 SNEGSKA (reference sequence). This CDR3 has 13 amino acids. The V segment lost 0 bases and the J segment 5 bases; nucleotides outside the gene matches: 3. This CDR3 is CSARDAGRETQYF. CDR3 DNA sequence: TGCAGTGCTAGAGATGCCGGGAGGGAGACCCAGTACTTC.

About this clonotype itself: It may be a read error: a sequence one base away is much more abundant. This sequence joins TRBV13 and TRBJ2-4, with 7 bases fitting TRBD1. The CDR3 runs to 14 residues. Germline CDR1 is PRHDT and CDR2 is FYEKMQ (reference sequence). Losses at the gene ends were 8 bases for V and 6 bases for J; bases not matched to a gene: 10. The CDR3 nucleotides are TGTGCCAGCGGCCCCGGACAGGCGGGAAACATTCAGTACTTC. Its protein is CASGPGQAGNIQYF.

CDR3 amino acids: CASSAGQGVYGYTF. In DNA form, the CDR3 reads TGTGCCAGCAGCGCCGGACAGGGGGTCTATGGCTACACCTTC. The chain uses TRBV9 and TRBJ1-2, with 10 positions matching TRBD1. The CDR3 loop spans 14 amino acids. V dropped 3 bases and J dropped 4; count of bases not matched to a gene: 3. The germline gives CDR1 SGDLS, CDR2 YYNGEE. The whole variable domain, remainder taken from reference TRBV9 and TRBJ1-2, is DSGVTQTPKHLITATGQRVTLRCSPRSGDLSVYWYQQSLDQGLQFLIQYYNGEERAKGNILERFSAQQFPDLHSELNLSSLELGDSALYFCASSAGQGVYGYTFGSGTRLTVV.